The sequence of this TCR beta chain was determined in a study of T-cell memory formation after mild COVID-19. The CDR3 has 15 amino acids. The germline CDR1 and CDR2 sequences are LGHDT and YNNKEL (reference sequence). Deletions cut 5 bases from V and 2 bases from J, with 13 bases between. This clonotype was observed a few times. Its specificity is unknown. General study findings and limits: Among clones contracting day 15 to 85, CD4/CD8 was balanced, whereas later expanders leaned CD4+.

TCRdb re-analysed the 5' RACE reads in MiXCR, keeping a single row per CDR3 protein. The data hold 430,000 or so distinct CDR3 sequences, with about 23% observed a single time. The rearrangement joins TRBV3-1 to TRBJ2-1, with D possibly called TRBD1 or TRBD2 (5 bases each). The sequencing sample was made of PBMCs or a T cell subset sorted from them (not recorded which). This TCR was recovered from an adult woman who had mild COVID-19 (a few samples of this study predate the infection). Cell type and time point are not known. For the CDR3, the DNA is TGTGCCAGCAGCGAACAAGTGGGGGCCTACAATGAGCAGTTCTTC. Amino acids: CASSEQVGAYNEQFF.